One sample yielded the 22 T cell receptor beta chains listed below, sequenced in a study of OX40 agonist ivuxolimab in advanced cancers. Only in-frame clones appear in the TCRdb table, and some are missing; sequencing was by immunoSEQ multiplex PCR. The table shows some 83,000 clones, with approximately 89% occurring only once. The sample was CD4+ or CD8+ T cells sorted from blood, taken in a trial of the OX40 agonist ivuxolimab. The receptors derive from an adult with an advanced solid tumor such as melanoma, head and neck, liver or kidney cancer.

The chain has TRBV30 and TRBJ1-6; D remains ambiguous. The V gene's germline CDR1 is GTSNPN and CDR2 SVGIG (reference sequence). The CDR3 covers 12 residues. With 2 bases removed from V and 7 bases from J, the gap between germline ends came to 6 bases. CDR3 residues: CAWSYGNSPLHF. The DNA for the CDR3 is TGTGCCTGGAGTTACGGAAATTCACCCCTCCACTTT.

This chain links TRBV6-1 with TRBJ2-3; TRBD2 agrees at 10 bases. This CDR3 has 15 residues. Germline loops: CDR1 MNHNS, CDR2 SASEGT. V lost 5 bases and J lost 4; bases outside the gene matches: 6. The CDR3 DNA follows: TGTGCCAGCAGTATTAGCGGGGGGACGGCAGATACGCAGTATTTT. Amino acids: CASSISGGTADTQYF.

The chain uses TRBV4-2 and TRBJ1-2, with TRBD1 as a possible D gene (5 bases). This CDR3 contains 13 residues. Germline CDR1 is LGHNA and CDR2 is YNFKEQ. Trimming cost V 0 bases and J 6 bases, with 8 bases left between them. The CDR3: CASSQDRDHGYTF. CDR3 in DNA: TGTGCCAGCAGCCAAGACCGGGACCATGGCTACACCTTC.

The genes are TRBV7-2 and TRBJ2-1; 11 nucleotides match TRBD2. The trim removed 4 bases at V and 9 bases at J, leaving 5 bases unmatched. CDR1 and CDR2 from the germline V gene are SGHTA and FQGNSA. The CDR3 has 14 residues. CDR3 coding DNA: TGTGCCAGCAGCTCCCTAGCGGGGGGTGGTGAGCAGTTCTTC. This encodes CASSSLAGGGEQFF.

The rearrangement links TRBV12-5 to TRBJ2-2; D gene unclear. CDR1 and CDR2 (germline): LGHNT, FRNRAP. CDR3 size: 11 residues. Trimming took off 1 base at V and 7 bases at J, with 1 base between the two ends. CDR3: CASGLDGELFF. CDR3 coding DNA: TGTGCTAGTGGTTTGGACGGGGAGCTGTTTTTT. Full variable domain (outside the CDR3, taken from reference TRBV12-5 and TRBJ2-2): DARVTQTPRHKVTEMGQEVTMRCQPILGHNTVFWYRQTMMQGLELLAYFRNRAPLDDSGMPKDRFSAEMPDATLATLKIQPSEPRDSAVYFCASGLDGELFFGEGSRLTVL.

The sample holds a few counts of this clone. Other DNA sequences of this sample code for an identical CDR3. This chain connects TRBV28 to TRBJ2-7; D is uncertain. Germline V gene sequence: CDR1 MDHEN, CDR2 SYDVKM. The CDR3 runs 14 residues. V was cut by 6 bases and J by 2 bases, with 14 bases left in between. The CDR3 loop reads CASSWSSVPYEQYF. The CDR3 DNA reads TGTGCCAGCAGCTGGTCAAGCGTTCCCTACGAGCAGTACTTC.

J is TRBJ2-1 and V is TRBV5-1; D might be TRBD1 (6 bases). V shed 3 bases and J shed 8 bases, with 18 bases lying between them. Germline lookup yields CDR1 SGHRS and CDR2 YFSETQ. This CDR3 contains 15 residues. This CDR3 is CASSWEQGQDDEQFF. The CDR3 region has the DNA TGCGCCAGCAGCTGGGAGCAGGGGCAGGATGATGAGCAGTTCTTC.

This chain's CDR3 is CASSTQEYNSPLHF. The DNA of the CDR3 is TGTGCCAGCAGTACACAGGAGTATAATTCACCCCTCCACTTT. The chain couples TRBV2 to TRBJ1-6, with D possibly being TRBD1 (5 bases). CDR1 and CDR2 from the germline V gene are SNHLY and FYNNEI. Between the trimmed V and J ends, which lost 5 bases and 4 bases, there was a span of 9 bases. This CDR3 is built from 14 residues. Variable domain in full (rest from reference TRBV2 and TRBJ1-6): EPEVTQTPSHQVTQMGQEVILRCVPISNHLYFYWYRQILGQKVEFLVSFYNNEISEKSEIFDDQFSVERPDGSNFTLKIRSTKLEDSAMYFCASSTQEYNSPLHFGNGTRLTVT.

Only one count was recorded for this clone. The chain is built from TRBV7-2 and TRBJ1-6; D is ambiguous. Looked up from germline, CDR1 is SGHTA and CDR2 is FQGNSA. V was trimmed by 1 base and J by 7 bases, leaving 2 bases between them. CDR3 length equals 12 residues. CDR3 region: CASSLGNSPLHF. The CDR3, as DNA: TGTGCCAGCAGCTTAGGGAATTCACCCCTCCACTTT.

V usage is TRBV6-1 and J usage is TRBJ1-2, with D perhaps matching TRBD1 (6 bases). Per germline, CDR1 MNHNS and CDR2 SASEGT. This CDR3 comprises 13 residues. Trimming cost V 5 bases and J 4 bases, with 11 bases left between them. CDR3: CASSRGGTYGYTF. CDR3 DNA: TGTGCCAGCAGTCGAGGGGGTACCTATGGCTACACCTTC.

In its sample, this clone was seen once. In nucleotides, the CDR3 is TGTGCCAGCTTTCCCGGGACAGGCTCGTCTCGGTCTGGCTACACCTTC. It translates to CASFPGTGSSRSGYTF. The V and J genes are TRBV19 and TRBJ1-2; 8 positions match TRBD1. Germline values: CDR1 LNHDA, CDR2 SQIVND (reference sequence). Germline trimming cut 9 bases from V and 7 bases from J; bases unmatched to any gene: 19. This CDR3 region has 16 residues. Complete variable domain (other parts from reference TRBV19 and TRBJ1-2): DGGITQSPKYLFRKEGQNVTLSCEQNLNHDAMYWYRQDPGQGLRLIYYSQIVNDFQKGDIAEGYSVSREKKESFPLTVTSAQKNPTAFYLCASFPGTGSSRSGYTFGSGTRLTVV.

The chain links TRBV7-9 to TRBJ1-5; no definite D call. With 1 base removed from V and 11 bases from J, the gap between germline ends came to 12 bases. This CDR3 region has 13 residues. The germline gives CDR1 SEHNR, CDR2 FQNEAQ (reference sequence). The CDR3 is CASSLGLGQTQHF. CDR3 DNA sequence: TGTGCCAGCAGCTTAGGGTTAGGGCAGACCCAGCATTTT.

V usage is TRBV7-2 and J usage is TRBJ1-5, with D possibly TRBD1 on 6 matching bases. CDR1 SGHTA and CDR2 FQGNSA come from the germline V gene. The CDR3 runs 15 residues. Deletions cut 4 bases from V and 7 bases from J, with 17 bases between. The CDR3 DNA sequence: TGTGCCAGCAGCTCAGGGGTTGGTGACCGACAGCCCCAGCATTTT. Translating it yields CASSSGVGDRQPQHF.

The J gene is TRBJ2-1, the V gene TRBV6-1; the match to TRBD1 covers 7 bases. Germline lookup yields CDR1 MNHNS and CDR2 SASEGT. This CDR3 is built from 15 residues. The ends lost 4 bases at V and 8 bases at J; junction bases unmatched: 11. Here the CDR3 reads CASSVIEGAAYEQFF. CDR3 bases: TGTGCCAGCAGTGTGATAGAGGGGGCGGCCTATGAGCAGTTCTTC.

This chain uses TRBV6-6 with TRBJ1-2; 8 nucleotides align to TRBD1. The CDR3 is 14 amino acids. CDR1 and CDR2 (germline): MNHNY, SVGAGI (reference sequence). V shed 0 bases and J 14 bases; nucleotides not matched to a gene: 11. The CDR3 DNA follows: TGTGCCAGCAGTTACTCGATAGGTTGGACAGGGAGGACCTTC. This codes for CASSYSIGWTGRTF.

The V and J genes are TRBV9 and TRBJ1-3, with unresolved D. CDR1 and CDR2 from the germline V gene are SGDLS and YYNGEE. CDR3 length equals 16 residues. V lost 0 bases, J lost 0 bases, and 10 bases lay in between. CDR3 residues: CASSVGVRASGNTIYF. The CDR3 bases are TGTGCCAGCAGCGTAGGCGTTCGGGCCTCTGGAAACACCATATATTTT.

The rearrangement joins TRBV6-5 to TRBJ1-2, with 7 bases that match TRBD1. The CDR3 contains 14 residues. The V and J ends lost 4 bases and 4 bases, in that order; junction bases with no gene match: 6. CDR1 MNHEY and CDR2 SVGAGI come from the germline V gene. This CDR3 is CASSLGGPPYGYTF. CDR3 bases: TGTGCCAGCAGTTTAGGGGGCCCCCCCTATGGCTACACCTTC.

The chain carries TRBV7-3 and TRBJ1-3; the match to TRBD1 covers 7 bases. The CDR3 has 16 amino acids. Per germline, CDR1 SGHTA and CDR2 FQGTGA. Trimming took 4 bases from V and 0 from J; bases not matched to a gene: 6. The DNA for the CDR3 is TGTGCCAGCAGCTCCCGGACAGGTCTCTCTGGAAACACCATATATTTT. Translating it yields CASSSRTGLSGNTIYF.

This rearrangement joins TRBV21-1 to TRBJ1-1. TRBV21-1 is described as a pseudogene. This CDR3 spans 15 amino acids. CDR3 in amino acids: CASSKLRVMNTEAFF. In DNA, the CDR3 is TGTGCCAGCAGCAAACTCCGCGTTATGAACACTGAAGCTTTCTTT.

The chain couples TRBV7-3 to TRBJ2-7, with D tentatively TRBD1 (5 bases). Germline V gene data show CDR1 as SGHTA and CDR2 as FQGTGA. Trimming cost V 4 bases and J 1 base, with 8 bases left between them. The CDR3 runs to 13 residues. The CDR3 sequence: CASSSGWSYEQYF. The CDR3 DNA reads TGTGCCAGCAGCTCAGGGTGGTCCTACGAGCAGTACTTC.

This clone was picked up a small number of times. The chain couples TRBV30 to TRBJ2-2, with 9 positions matching TRBD1. With 4 bases clipped from V and 7 bases from J, the junction kept 13 bases outside the gene matches. Germline CDR1 is GTSNPN and CDR2 is SVGIG (reference sequence). The length of the CDR3 is 16 residues. CDR3 nucleotides: TGTGCCTGGAAACAAAGAGACAGGGGGGGGGTCGGGGAGCTGTTTTTT. It specifies CAWKQRDRGGVGELFF.

The rearrangement links TRBV7-9 to TRBJ2-3; D assignment may be TRBD1 or TRBD2 (7 bases each). Per the germline V gene, CDR1 is SEHNR and CDR2 is FQNEAQ (reference sequence). V was pared by 3 bases and J by 5 bases, with 18 bases between. CDR3 size: 16 residues. CDR3 DNA sequence: TGTGCCAGCAGCTTTGGGCCAGGGGGGGGAGAAGATACGCAGTATTTT. This translates into CASSFGPGGGEDTQYF.